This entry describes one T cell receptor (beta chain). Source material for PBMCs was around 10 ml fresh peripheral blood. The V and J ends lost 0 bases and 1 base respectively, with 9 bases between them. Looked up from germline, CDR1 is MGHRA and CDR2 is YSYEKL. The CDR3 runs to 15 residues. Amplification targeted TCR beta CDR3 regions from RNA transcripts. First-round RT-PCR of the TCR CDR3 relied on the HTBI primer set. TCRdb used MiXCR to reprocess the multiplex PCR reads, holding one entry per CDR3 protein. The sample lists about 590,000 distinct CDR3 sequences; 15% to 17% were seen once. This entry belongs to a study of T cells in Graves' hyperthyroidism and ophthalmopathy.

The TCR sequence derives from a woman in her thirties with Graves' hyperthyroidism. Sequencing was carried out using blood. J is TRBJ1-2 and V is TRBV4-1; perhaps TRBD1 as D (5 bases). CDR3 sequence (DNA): TGCGCCAGCAGCCAAGATCAAGGGGTTAACTATGGCTACACCTTC. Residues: CASSQDQGVNYGYTF.